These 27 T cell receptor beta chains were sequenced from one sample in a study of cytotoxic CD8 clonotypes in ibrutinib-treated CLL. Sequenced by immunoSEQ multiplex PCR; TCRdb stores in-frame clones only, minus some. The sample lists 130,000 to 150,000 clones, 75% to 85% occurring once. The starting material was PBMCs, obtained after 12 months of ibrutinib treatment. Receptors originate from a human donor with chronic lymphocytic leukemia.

The CDR3 protein is CASSPPAKNTEAFF. The CDR3 nucleotides are TGTGCCAGCAGCCCCCCCGCCAAAAACACTGAAGCTTTCTTT. The chain is built from TRBV7-9 and TRBJ1-1; D is uncertain. V lost 5 bases and J lost 2, with 12 bases in between. From germline, CDR1 is SEHNR and CDR2 FQNEAQ (reference sequence). The CDR3 sequence is 14 residues long.

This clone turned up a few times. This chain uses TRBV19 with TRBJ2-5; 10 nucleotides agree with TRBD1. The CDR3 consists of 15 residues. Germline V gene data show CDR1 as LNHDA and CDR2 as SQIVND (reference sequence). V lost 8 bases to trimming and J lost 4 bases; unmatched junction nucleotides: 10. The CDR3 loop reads CASRTTGGFGETQYF. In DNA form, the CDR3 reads TGTGCCAGTCGGACGACAGGGGGCTTTGGAGAGACCCAGTACTTC.

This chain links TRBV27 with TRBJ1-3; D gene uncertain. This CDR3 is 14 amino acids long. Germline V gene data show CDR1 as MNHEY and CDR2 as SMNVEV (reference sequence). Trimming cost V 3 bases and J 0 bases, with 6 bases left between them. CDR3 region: CASSFSDSGNTIYF. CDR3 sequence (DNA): TGTGCCAGCAGTTTTTCTGACTCTGGAAACACCATATATTTT.

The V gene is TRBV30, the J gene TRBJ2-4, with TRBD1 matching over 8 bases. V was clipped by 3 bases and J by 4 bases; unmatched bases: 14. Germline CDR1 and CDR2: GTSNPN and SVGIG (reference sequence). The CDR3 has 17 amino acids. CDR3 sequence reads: CAWSSRWTGTIKNIQYF. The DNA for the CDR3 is TGTGCCTGGAGCTCGCGTTGGACAGGGACGATTAAAAACATTCAGTACTTC.

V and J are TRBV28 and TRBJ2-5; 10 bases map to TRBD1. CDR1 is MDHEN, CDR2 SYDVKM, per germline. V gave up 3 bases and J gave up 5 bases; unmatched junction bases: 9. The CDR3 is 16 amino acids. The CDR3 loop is CASSFLGQGLAETQYF. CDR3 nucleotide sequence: TGTGCCAGCAGTTTTTTGGGACAGGGGTTGGCGGAGACCCAGTACTTC.

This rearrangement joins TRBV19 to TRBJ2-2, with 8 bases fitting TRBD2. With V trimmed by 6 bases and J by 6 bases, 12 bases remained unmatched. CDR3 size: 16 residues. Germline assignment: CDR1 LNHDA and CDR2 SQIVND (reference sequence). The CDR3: CASSQRSSGKSGELFF. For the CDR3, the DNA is TGTGCCAGTAGCCAAAGGAGTAGCGGGAAGTCCGGGGAGCTGTTTTTT.

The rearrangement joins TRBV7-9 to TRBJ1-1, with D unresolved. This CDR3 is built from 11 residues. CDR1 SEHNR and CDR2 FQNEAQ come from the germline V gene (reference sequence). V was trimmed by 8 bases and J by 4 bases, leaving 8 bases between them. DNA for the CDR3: TGTGCCAGCTCATACGGCACTGAAGCTTTCTTT. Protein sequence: CASSYGTEAFF.

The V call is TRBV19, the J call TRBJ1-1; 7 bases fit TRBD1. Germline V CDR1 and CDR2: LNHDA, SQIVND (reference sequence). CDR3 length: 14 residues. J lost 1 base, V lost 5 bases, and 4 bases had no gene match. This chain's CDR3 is CASSRQGANTEAFF. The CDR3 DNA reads TGTGCCAGTAGTCGACAGGGCGCGAACACTGAAGCTTTCTTT.

The CDR3 DNA follows: TGTGCCAGCAGCAGCGTGGGATTGTGGGAGCAGTACTTC. Protein product: CASSSVGLWEQYF. The rearrangement links TRBV28 to TRBJ2-7; D gene unclear. V was clipped by 6 bases and J by 7 bases, with 16 bases between them. The CDR3 is 13 amino acids. CDR1 is MDHEN and CDR2 is SYDVKM in the germline V gene.

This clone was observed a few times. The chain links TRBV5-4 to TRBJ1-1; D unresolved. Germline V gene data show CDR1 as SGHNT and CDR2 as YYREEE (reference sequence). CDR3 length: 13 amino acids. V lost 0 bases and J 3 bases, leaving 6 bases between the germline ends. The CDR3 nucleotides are TGTGCCAGCAGCTTGGATAGGGACACTGAAGCTTTCTTT. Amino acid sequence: CASSLDRDTEAFF.

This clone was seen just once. In DNA form, the CDR3 reads TGTGCCAGCTCAGGATGGTCCAGCCAAGAGACCCAGTACTTC. Protein: CASSGWSSQETQYF. The chain recombines TRBV6-1 with TRBJ2-5; D unclear. The CDR3 has 14 residues. Trimming removed 8 bases from V and 1 base from J, with 14 bases in between. CDR1 MNHNS and CDR2 SASEGT come from the germline V gene.

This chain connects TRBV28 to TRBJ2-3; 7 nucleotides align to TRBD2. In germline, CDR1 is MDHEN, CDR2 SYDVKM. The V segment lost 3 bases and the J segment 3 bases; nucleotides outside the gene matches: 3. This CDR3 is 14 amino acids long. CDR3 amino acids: CASSFRGVTDTQYF. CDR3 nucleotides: TGTGCCAGCAGTTTCCGGGGGGTTACAGATACGCAGTATTTT.

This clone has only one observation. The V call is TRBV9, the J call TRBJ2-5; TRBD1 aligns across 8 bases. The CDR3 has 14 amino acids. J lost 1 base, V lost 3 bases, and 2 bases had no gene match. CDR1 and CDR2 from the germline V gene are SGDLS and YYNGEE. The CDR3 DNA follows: TGTGCCAGCAGCGGGACAGGGTTCCAAGAGACCCAGTACTTC. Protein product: CASSGTGFQETQYF.

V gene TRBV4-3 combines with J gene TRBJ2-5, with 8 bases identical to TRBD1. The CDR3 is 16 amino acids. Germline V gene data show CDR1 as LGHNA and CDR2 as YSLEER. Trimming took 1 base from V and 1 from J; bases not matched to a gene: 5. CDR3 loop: CASSQGITGGQETQYF. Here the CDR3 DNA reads TGCGCCAGCAGCCAAGGTATCACAGGGGGCCAAGAGACCCAGTACTTC.

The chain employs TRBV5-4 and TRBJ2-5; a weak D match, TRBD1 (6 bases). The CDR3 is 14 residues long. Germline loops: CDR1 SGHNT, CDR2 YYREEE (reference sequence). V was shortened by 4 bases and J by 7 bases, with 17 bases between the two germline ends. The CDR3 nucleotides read TGTGCCAGCAGCCCAGGGGACACCGGGCGGACCCAGTACTTC. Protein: CASSPGDTGRTQYF.

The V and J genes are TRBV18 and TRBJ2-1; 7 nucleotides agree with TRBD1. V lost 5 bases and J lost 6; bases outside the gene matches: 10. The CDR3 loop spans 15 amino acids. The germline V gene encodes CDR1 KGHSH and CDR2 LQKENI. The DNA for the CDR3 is TGTGCCAGCTCAATCCGACAGGGTCCCTCCAATGAGCAGTTCTTC. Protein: CASSIRQGPSNEQFF.

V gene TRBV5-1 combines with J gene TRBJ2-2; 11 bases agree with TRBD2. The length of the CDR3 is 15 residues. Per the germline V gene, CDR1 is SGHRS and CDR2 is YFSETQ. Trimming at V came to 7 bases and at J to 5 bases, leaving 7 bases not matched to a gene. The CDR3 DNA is TGCGCCAGCTCGTTCTTAGCGGGAGGGACCGGGGAGCTGTTTTTT. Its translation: CASSFLAGGTGELFF.

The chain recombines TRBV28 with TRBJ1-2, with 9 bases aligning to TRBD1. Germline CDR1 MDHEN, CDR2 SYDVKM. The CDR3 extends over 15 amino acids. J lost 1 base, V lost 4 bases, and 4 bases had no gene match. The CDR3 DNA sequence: TGTGCCAGCAGTTCCCGGACAGGGGTTAACTATGGCTACACCTTC. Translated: CASSSRTGVNYGYTF.

CDR3 sequence reads: CASSFKRTGGSYEQYF. The CDR3 nucleotides read TGTGCCAGCAGCTTTAAAAGGACAGGGGGCTCCTACGAGCAGTACTTC. The rearrangement links TRBV7-8 to TRBJ2-7, with TRBD1 identical over 10 bases. This CDR3 contains 16 residues. Looked up from germline, CDR1 is SGHVS and CDR2 is FQNEAQ. Trimming cost V 3 bases and J 0 bases; bases outside gene matches: 5. Filled out from reference TRBV7-8 and TRBJ2-7, the complete variable domain reads GAGVSQSPRYKVAKRGQDVALRCDPISGHVSLFWYQQALGQGPEFLTYFQNEAQLDKSGLPSDRFFAERPEGSVSTLKIQRTQQEDSAVYLCASSFKRTGGSYEQYFGPGTRLTVT.

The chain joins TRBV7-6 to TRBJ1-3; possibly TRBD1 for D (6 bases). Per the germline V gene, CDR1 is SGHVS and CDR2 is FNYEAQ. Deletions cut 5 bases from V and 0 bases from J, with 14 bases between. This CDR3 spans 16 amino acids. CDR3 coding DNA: TGTGCCAGCAGCCAAGGACAGTACCACTCTGGAAACACCATATATTTT. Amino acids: CASSQGQYHSGNTIYF.

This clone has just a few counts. CDR3 nucleotides: TGTGCCATCAGTGATTCCGGGGCTCGCACACTTAACTATGGCTACACCTTC. Its translation: CAISDSGARTLNYGYTF. The V gene is TRBV10-3, the J gene TRBJ1-2, with a weak D call TRBD1 (5 bases). With 3 bases removed from V and 1 base from J, the gap between germline ends came to 18 bases. Per the germline V gene, CDR1 is ENHRY and CDR2 is SYGVKD. The CDR3 has 17 amino acids.

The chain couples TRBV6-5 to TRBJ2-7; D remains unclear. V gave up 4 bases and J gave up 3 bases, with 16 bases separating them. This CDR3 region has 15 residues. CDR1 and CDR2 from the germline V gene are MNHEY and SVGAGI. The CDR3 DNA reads TGTGCCAGCAGTTCGCATGGGTTCAAAAACTACGAGCAGTACTTC. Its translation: CASSSHGFKNYEQYF.

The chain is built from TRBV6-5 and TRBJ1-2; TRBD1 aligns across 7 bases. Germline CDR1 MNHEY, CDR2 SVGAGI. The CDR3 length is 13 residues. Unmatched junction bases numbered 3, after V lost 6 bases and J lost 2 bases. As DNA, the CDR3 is TGTGCCAGCAGAATGGGACAGAACTATGGCTACACCTTC. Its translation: CASRMGQNYGYTF.

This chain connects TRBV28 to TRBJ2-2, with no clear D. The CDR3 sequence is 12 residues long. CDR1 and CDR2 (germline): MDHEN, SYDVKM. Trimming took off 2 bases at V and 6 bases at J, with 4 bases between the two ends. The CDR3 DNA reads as TGTGCCAGCAGTTTACTGGCCGGGGAGCTGTTTTTT. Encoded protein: CASSLLAGELFF.

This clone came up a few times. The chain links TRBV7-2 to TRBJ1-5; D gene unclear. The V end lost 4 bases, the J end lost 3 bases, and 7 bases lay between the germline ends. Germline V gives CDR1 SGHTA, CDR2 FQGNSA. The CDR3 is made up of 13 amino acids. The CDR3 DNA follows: TGTGCCAGCAGCTCCCACCACAATCAGCCCCAGCATTTT. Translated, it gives CASSSHHNQPQHF.

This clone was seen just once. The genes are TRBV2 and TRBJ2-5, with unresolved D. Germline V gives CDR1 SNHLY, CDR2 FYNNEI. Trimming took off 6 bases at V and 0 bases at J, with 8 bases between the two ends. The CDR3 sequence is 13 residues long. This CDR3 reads CASRVEYQETQYF. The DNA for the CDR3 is TGTGCCAGCAGGGTGGAGTACCAAGAGACCCAGTACTTC. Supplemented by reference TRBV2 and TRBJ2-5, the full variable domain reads EPEVTQTPSHQVTQMGQEVILRCVPISNHLYFYWYRQILGQKVEFLVSFYNNEISEKSEIFDDQFSVERPDGSNFTLKIRSTKLEDSAMYFCASRVEYQETQYFGPGTRLLVL.

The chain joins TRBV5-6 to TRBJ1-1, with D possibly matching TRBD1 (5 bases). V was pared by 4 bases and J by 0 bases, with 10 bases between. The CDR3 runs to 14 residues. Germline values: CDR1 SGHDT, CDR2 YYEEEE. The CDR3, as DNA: TGTGCCAGCAGCGTAGACAGCTTGAACACTGAAGCTTTCTTT. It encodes CASSVDSLNTEAFF.